A selection of T cell receptor beta chains follows, all from one sample in a study of cytomegalovirus exposure and HLA in healthy donors. TCRdb's table, derived via immunoSEQ multiplex PCR, lists solely in-frame clones and lacks some. The sample lists roughly 80,000 clones; approximately 80% were seen once. The sequencing input was PBMCs. The receptors stem from a woman aged 25 to 39 in good health and CMV-seronegative. Both conserved end residues are part of each CDR3. The D gene is left open where the match is weak. Size values are once, few and many counts, or a class for expanded clones, and some rows have none.

CDR3 DNA | CDR3 protein | clone size | J gene | V gene | D gene
TGTGCCAGTAGCCCAGGACAGGGCTTTAACTATGGCTACACCTTC | CASSPGQGFNYGYTF | few | TRBJ1-2 | TRBV19 | TRBD1
TGTGCCAGCAGCCCTTCGCTGCAGCGCCACTATGGCTACACCTTC | CASSPSLQRHYGYTF | - | TRBJ1-2 | TRBV7-9 | -
TGTGCCATCAGTGCCCCGCTAGCGGGAGGGCCTCAGGAGCAGTTCTTC | CAISAPLAGGPQEQFF | - | TRBJ2-1 | TRBV10-3 | TRBD2
TGTGCCAGCAGCGAGGCCACCTCGGTGGCCCAGTACTTC | CASSEATSVAQYF | - | TRBJ2-5 | TRBV11-3 | -
TGTGCCAGCAGCTTAGATCAATACGAGGGTCTTGCCTATGGCTACACCTTC | CASSLDQYEGLAYGYTF | - | TRBJ1-2 | TRBV11-2 | -
TGTGCCAGCAGTTTATCAAGGACAGGGGAGGTAGCGGGAGTCTACGAGCAGTACTTC | CASSLSRTGEVAGVYEQYF | - | TRBJ2-7 | TRBV27 | -
TGTGCCAGCAGCTCCAGACAGGGGCTCTACGAGCAGTACTTC | CASSSRQGLYEQYF | - | TRBJ2-7 | TRBV7-2 | TRBD1
TGTGCCAGCAGAAAGAACACAGGGAACACAGATACGCAGTATTTT | CASRKNTGNTDTQYF | once | TRBJ2-3 | TRBV2 | -
TGTGCCAGCAGCGTAGAGTTGACTAGTCAGTACAATGAGCAGTTCTTC | CASSVELTSQYNEQFF | - | TRBJ2-1 | TRBV9 | -
TGTGCCGGGGGGGAGTACATGAACACTGAAGCTTTCTTT | CAGGEYMNTEAFF | - | TRBJ1-1 | TRBV28 | -
TGTGCCAGCAGTTCGACAGAGTTCACTGAAGCTTTCTTT | CASSSTEFTEAFF | - | TRBJ1-1 | TRBV2 | -
TGTGCCAGCAGAGGGCTAGCGGGAGGGCTCTTTCAGCAGTACTTC | CASRGLAGGLFQQYF | - | TRBJ2-7 | TRBV6-1 | TRBD2
TGTGCCAGCAGTCGACTGGGACTAGCAGGCCACAATGAGCAGTTCTTC | CASSRLGLAGHNEQFF | once | TRBJ2-1 | TRBV28 | TRBD2
TGTGCCAGCAGCGTAGCAGGGGCTAGCGGGAGTGGCACAGATACGCAGTATTTT | CASSVAGASGSGTDTQYF | - | TRBJ2-3 | TRBV9 | TRBD2
TGTGCCAGCAGCTTAGGAGCGGAGACTGAAGCTTTCTTT | CASSLGAETEAFF | few | TRBJ1-1 | TRBV7-9 | -
TGTGCCAGCTTGGCACGTCTCTCCTACAATGAGCAGTTCTTC | CASLARLSYNEQFF | - | TRBJ2-1 | TRBV28 | -
TGCGCCAGCAGCCCCTTCTCTGGGGCCAACGTCCTGACTTTC | CASSPFSGANVLTF | - | TRBJ2-6 | TRBV5-1 | -
TGTGCCAGCAGTTTCTGGGGACAGGAACACTTC | CASSFWGQEHF | - | TRBJ2-7 | TRBV27 | TRBD1
TGTGCCAGCAGCCGGTCGGGACCGGGAGGGTATGGCTACACCTTC | CASSRSGPGGYGYTF | - | TRBJ1-2 | TRBV14 | -
TGTGCCAGCAGCTACACGGGACAGCCTAACTATGGCTACACCTTC | CASSYTGQPNYGYTF | once | TRBJ1-2 | TRBV7-8 | TRBD1
TGTGCCAGCAGCCTCGGGGGGGGAGAGACCCAGTACTTC | CASSLGGGETQYF | once | TRBJ2-5 | TRBV14 | TRBD2
TGCGCCAGCAGCTTGGGGGGACAGGGAGTTAACGAGCAGTACTTC | CASSLGGQGVNEQYF | - | TRBJ2-7 | TRBV5-1 | TRBD1
TGCGCCAGCAGCTTAGCCGGGGGTAGCACAGATACGCAGTATTTT | CASSLAGGSTDTQYF | - | TRBJ2-3 | TRBV5-1 | -
TGCGCCAGCAGCCTCGGGACTAGCGGGCTCACAGATACGCAGTATTTT | CASSLGTSGLTDTQYF | - | TRBJ2-3 | TRBV5-1 | TRBD2
TGTGCCAGCACTGGCGGGATCACCCCCACAGATACGCAGTATTTT | CASTGGITPTDTQYF | once | TRBJ2-3 | TRBV2 | -
TGTGCCAGCAGCCCAAGGACAGCCTACAATGAGCAGTTCTTC | CASSPRTAYNEQFF | - | TRBJ2-1 | TRBV11-3 | -
TGTGCCAGCAGCTTCATACAGGGTATGGAGCAGTACTTC | CASSFIQGMEQYF | - | TRBJ2-7 | TRBV7-2 | -
TGTGCCAGCAGCTTTATTTCTAGCGCCACCCAAGAGACCCAGTACTTC | CASSFISSATQETQYF | - | TRBJ2-5 | TRBV5-4 | -
TGTGCCACCAGCAGATCTCCACCCGGGACAGAAGTGGTTGGGGAGCTGTTTTTT | CATSRSPPGTEVVGELFF | - | TRBJ2-2 | TRBV15 | TRBD1
TGTGCCAGCAGTTTCGTACAGGCCGAACCGTTCTTC | CASSFVQAEPFF | few | TRBJ2-1 | TRBV27 | -
TGTGCCAGCAGAAGACAGGGGAGCACAGATACGCAGTATTTT | CASRRQGSTDTQYF | - | TRBJ2-3 | TRBV6-1 | TRBD1
TGTGCCAGCAGCCCCCCAGGGCGATCGAAGCAGTACTTC | CASSPPGRSKQYF | - | TRBJ2-7 | TRBV7-8 | -
TGTGCCAGCTCACCCCCCGGAGGGCAGGGGGCGAGTGGCTACACCTTC | CASSPPGGQGASGYTF | - | TRBJ1-2 | TRBV18 | TRBD1
TGCAGCGTTGAGGGTAGCGGGAGGAATCATGAGCAGTTCTTC | CSVEGSGRNHEQFF | - | TRBJ2-1 | TRBV29-1 | TRBD2
TGCAGTGCTAGACCATTGGAGACCCAGTACTTC | CSARPLETQYF | few | TRBJ2-5 | TRBV20-1 | -
TGTGCCAGCAGCCAGGACACCAACACTGAAGCTTTCTTT | CASSQDTNTEAFF | few | TRBJ1-1 | TRBV6-4 | -
TGCGCCAGCACCAGGGACAAGAACTACGAGCAGTACTTC | CASTRDKNYEQYF | - | TRBJ2-7 | TRBV23-1 | -
TGTGCCAGCGGAGATTACGAGCAGTACTTC | CASGDYEQYF | - | TRBJ2-7 | TRBV9 | -
TGCGCCAGCAGCCAAGGGAGCGGGAGGGCCAATACGCAGTATTTT | CASSQGSGRANTQYF | - | TRBJ2-3 | TRBV4-3 | TRBD2
TGTGCCAGCAGCCCGCCTGGGGGGGCGCAAACCGGGGAGCTGTTTTTT | CASSPPGGAQTGELFF | - | TRBJ2-2 | TRBV7-2 | -